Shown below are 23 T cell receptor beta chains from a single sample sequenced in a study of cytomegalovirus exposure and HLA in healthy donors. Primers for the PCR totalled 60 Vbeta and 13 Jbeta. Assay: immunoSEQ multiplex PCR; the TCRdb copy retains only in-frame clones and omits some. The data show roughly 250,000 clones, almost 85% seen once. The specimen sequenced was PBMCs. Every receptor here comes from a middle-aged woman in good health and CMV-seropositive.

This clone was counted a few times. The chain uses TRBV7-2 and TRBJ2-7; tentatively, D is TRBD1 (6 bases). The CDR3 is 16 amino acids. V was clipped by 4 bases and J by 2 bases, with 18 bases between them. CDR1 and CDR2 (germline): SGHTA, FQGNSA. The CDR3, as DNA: TGTGCCAGCAGCTCCCAACAGGGTACGGGGACCTACGAGCAGTACTTC. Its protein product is CASSSQQGTGTYEQYF.

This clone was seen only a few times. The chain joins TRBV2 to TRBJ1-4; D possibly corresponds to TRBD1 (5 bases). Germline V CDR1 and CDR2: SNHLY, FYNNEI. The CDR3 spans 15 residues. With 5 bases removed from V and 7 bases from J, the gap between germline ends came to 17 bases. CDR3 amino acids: CASSLRQQVSEKLFF. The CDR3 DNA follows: TGTGCCAGCAGTTTAAGACAGCAGGTTTCTGAAAAACTGTTTTTT.

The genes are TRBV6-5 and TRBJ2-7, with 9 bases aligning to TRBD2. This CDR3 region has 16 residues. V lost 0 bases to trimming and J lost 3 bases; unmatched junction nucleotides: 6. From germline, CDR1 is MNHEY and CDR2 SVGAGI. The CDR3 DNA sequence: TGTGCCAGCAGTTACTCCCGGGCGGGGGGGAACTACGAGCAGTACTTC. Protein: CASSYSRAGGNYEQYF.

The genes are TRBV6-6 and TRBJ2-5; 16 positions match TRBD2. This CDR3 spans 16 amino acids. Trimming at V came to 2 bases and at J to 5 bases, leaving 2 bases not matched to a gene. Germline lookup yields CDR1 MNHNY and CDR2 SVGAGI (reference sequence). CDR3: CASSYGTSGRGETQYF. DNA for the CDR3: TGTGCCAGCAGTTACGGGACTAGCGGGAGGGGGGAGACCCAGTACTTC.

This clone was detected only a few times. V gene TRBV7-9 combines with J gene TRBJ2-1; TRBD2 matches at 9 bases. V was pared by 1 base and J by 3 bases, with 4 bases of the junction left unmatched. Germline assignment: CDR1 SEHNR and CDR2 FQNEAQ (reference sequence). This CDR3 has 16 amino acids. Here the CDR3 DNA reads TGTGCCAGCAGCTTAGAGGCTAGCGGGATCTACAATGAGCAGTTCTTC. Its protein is CASSLEASGIYNEQFF.

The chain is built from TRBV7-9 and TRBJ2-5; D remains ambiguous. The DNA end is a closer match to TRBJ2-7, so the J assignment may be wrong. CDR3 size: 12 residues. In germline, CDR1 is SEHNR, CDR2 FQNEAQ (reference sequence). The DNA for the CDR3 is TGTGCCAGCAGCTCGCTTAACTACGAGCAGTACTTC. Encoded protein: CASSSLNYEQYF.

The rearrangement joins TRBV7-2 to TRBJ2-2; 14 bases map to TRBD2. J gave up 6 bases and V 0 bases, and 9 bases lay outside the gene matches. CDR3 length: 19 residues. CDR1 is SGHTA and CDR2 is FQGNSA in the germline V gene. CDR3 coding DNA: TGTGCCAGCAGCTTAGCCGGGACTAGCGGGAGTTCATGGGCCGGGGAGCTGTTTTTT. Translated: CASSLAGTSGSSWAGELFF.

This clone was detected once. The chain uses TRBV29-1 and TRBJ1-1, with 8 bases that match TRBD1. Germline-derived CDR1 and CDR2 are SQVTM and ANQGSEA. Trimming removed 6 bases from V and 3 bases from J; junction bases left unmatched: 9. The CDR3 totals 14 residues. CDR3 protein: CSVHTGGSDTEAFF. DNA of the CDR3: TGCAGCGTCCACACAGGGGGGTCGGACACTGAAGCTTTCTTT.

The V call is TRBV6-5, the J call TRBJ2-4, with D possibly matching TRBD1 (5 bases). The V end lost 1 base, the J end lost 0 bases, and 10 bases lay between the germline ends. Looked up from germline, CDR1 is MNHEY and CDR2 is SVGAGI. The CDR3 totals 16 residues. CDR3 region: CASSYFGQGAKNIQYF. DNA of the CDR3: TGTGCCAGCAGTTACTTTGGGCAGGGAGCCAAAAACATTCAGTACTTC.

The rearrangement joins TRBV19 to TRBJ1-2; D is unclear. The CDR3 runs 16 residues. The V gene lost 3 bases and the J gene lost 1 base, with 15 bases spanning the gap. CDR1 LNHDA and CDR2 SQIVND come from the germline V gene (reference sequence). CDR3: CASSMHGELDNYGYTF. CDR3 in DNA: TGTGCCAGTAGTATGCACGGGGAACTCGATAACTATGGCTACACCTTC.

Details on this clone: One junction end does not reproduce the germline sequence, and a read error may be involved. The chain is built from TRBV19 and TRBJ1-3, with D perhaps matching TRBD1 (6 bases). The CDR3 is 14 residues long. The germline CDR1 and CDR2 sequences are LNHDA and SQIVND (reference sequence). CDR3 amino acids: CASSAWTAGNAIYF. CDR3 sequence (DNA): TGTGCCAGTAGTGCCTGGACAGCCGGAAACGCCATATATTTT.

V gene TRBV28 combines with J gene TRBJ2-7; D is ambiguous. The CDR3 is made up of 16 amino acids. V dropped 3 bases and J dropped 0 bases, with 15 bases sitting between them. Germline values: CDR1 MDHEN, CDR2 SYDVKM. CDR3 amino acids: CASSFPTQTGSYEQYF. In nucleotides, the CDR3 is TGTGCCAGCAGTTTTCCGACCCAAACGGGCTCCTACGAGCAGTACTTC. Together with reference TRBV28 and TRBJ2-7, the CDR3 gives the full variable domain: DVKVTQSSRYLVKRTGEKVFLECVQDMDHENMFWYRQDPGLGLRLIYFSYDVKMKEKGDIPEGYSVSREKKERFSLILESASTNQTSMYLCASSFPTQTGSYEQYFGPGTRLTVT.

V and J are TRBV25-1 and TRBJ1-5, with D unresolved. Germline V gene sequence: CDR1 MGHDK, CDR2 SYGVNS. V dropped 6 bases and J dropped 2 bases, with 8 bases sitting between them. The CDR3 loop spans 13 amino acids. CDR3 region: CASSQAGNQPQHF. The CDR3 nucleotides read TGTGCCAGCAGCCAGGCCGGCAATCAGCCCCAGCATTTT.

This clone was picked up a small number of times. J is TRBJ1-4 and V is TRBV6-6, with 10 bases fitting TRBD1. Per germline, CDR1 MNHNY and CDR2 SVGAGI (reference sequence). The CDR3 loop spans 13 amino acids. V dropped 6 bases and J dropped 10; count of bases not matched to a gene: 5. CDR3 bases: TGTGCCAGCAGCGACAGGGGGCAGGTAAAACTGTTTTTT. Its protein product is CASSDRGQVKLFF.

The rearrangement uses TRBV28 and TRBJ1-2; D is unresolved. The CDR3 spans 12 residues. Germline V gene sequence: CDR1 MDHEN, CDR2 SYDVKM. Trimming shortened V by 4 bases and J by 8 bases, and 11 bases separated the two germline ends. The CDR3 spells CASSSGRFGYTF. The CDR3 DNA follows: TGTGCCAGCAGTTCGGGGAGATTCGGCTACACCTTC.

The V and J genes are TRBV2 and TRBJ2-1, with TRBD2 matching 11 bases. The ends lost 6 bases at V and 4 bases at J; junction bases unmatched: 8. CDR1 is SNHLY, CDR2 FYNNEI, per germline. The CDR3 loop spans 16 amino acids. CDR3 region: CASSPRLAGLYNEQFF. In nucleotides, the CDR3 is TGTGCCAGCAGCCCAAGACTAGCGGGATTATACAATGAGCAGTTCTTC.

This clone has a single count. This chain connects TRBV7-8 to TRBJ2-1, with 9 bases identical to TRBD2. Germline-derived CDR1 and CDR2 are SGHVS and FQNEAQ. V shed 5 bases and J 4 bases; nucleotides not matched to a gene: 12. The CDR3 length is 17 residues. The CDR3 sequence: CASSPRELAGLYNEQFF. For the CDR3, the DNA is TGTGCCAGCAGCCCTAGGGAGCTAGCGGGGCTATACAATGAGCAGTTCTTC.

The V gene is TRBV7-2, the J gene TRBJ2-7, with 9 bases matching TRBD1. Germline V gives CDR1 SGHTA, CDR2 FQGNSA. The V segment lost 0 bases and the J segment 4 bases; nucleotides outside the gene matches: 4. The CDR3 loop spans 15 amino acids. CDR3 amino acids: CASSLARDRVYEQYF. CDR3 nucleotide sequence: TGTGCCAGCAGCTTAGCTCGGGACAGGGTGTACGAGCAGTACTTC.

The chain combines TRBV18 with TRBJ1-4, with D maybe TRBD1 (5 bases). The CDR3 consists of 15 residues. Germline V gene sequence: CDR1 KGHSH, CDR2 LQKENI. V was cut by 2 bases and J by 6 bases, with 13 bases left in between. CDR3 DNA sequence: TGTGCCAGCTCACCAGGCGGGACCCCGGATGAAAAACTGTTTTTT. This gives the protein CASSPGGTPDEKLFF.

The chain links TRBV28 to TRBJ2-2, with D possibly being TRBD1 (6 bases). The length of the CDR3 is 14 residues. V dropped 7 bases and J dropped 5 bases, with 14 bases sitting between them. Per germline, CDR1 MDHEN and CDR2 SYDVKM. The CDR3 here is CASNLEGGTGELFF. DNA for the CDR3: TGTGCCAGCAACCTGGAAGGGGGAACCGGGGAGCTGTTTTTT.

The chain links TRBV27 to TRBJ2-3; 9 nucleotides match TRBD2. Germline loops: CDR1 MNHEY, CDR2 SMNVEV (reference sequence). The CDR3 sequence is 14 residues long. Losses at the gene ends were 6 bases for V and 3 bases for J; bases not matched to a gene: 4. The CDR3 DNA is TGTGCCAGCAGGCTAGCGGGACGTACAGATACGCAGTATTTT. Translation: CASRLAGRTDTQYF.

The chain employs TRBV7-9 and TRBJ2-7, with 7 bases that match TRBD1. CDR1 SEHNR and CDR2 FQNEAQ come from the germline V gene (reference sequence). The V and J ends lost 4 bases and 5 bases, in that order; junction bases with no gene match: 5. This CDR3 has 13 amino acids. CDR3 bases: TGTGCCAGCAGCTCCAGGGGGTCCCACGAGCAGTACTTC. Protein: CASSSRGSHEQYF. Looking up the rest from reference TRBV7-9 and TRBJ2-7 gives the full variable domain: DTGVSQNPRHKITKRGQNVTFRCDPISEHNRLYWYRQTLGQGPEFLTYFQNEAQLEKSRLLSDRFSAERPKGSFSTLEIQRTEQGDSAMYLCASSSRGSHEQYFGPGTRLTVT.

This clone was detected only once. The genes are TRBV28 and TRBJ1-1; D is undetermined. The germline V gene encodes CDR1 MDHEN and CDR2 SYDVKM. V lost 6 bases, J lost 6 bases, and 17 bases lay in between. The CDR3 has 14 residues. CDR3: CASSLVEKSAEAFF. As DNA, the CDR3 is TGTGCCAGCAGCTTGGTGGAGAAGAGCGCTGAAGCTTTCTTT.